Listed here are 5 T cell receptor beta chains from one sample, sequenced in a study of blood T cell repertoires in COVID-19. Repertoires were generated with immunoSEQ multiplex PCR, while TCRdb's copy carries only in-frame clones and drops some. The table records fewer than 250,000 clones, 88% of them present only once. The sequenced sample was PBMCs or T cells enriched from blood (not recorded which). The receptor set was obtained from a woman aged 30 to 39 who had been exposed to COVID-19.

The CDR3 DNA reads TGTGCCAGCAGTTACTCGGGACAGGGGGCAATAGGCGAGCAGTACTTC. It specifies CASSYSGQGAIGEQYF. J is TRBJ2-7 and V is TRBV6-5; 12 nucleotides line up with TRBD1. The CDR3 is 16 amino acids. CDR1 is MNHEY and CDR2 is SVGAGI in the germline V gene. Trimming cost V 0 bases and J 6 bases; bases outside gene matches: 6.

This chain connects TRBV5-1 to TRBJ2-2; D call uncertain. Germline assignment: CDR1 SGHRS and CDR2 YFSETQ. V was clipped by 6 bases and J by 2 bases, with 11 bases between them. The length of the CDR3 is 14 residues. The CDR3 reads CASTQTTNTGELFF. The CDR3 nucleotides are TGCGCCAGCACCCAGACAACTAACACCGGGGAGCTGTTTTTT. Together with reference TRBV5-1 and TRBJ2-2, the CDR3 gives the full variable domain: KAGVTQTPRYLIKTRGQQVTLSCSPISGHRSVSWYQQTPGQGLQFLFEYFSETQRNKGNFPGRFSGRQFSNSRSEMNVSTLELGDSALYLCASTQTTNTGELFFGEGSRLTVL.

CDR3 in amino acids: CASGPGGNQNEQFF. As DNA, the CDR3 is TGTGCTAGTGGCCCCGGAGGGAACCAAAATGAGCAGTTCTTC. The chain has TRBV12-5 and TRBJ2-1; a weak D match, TRBD2 (6 bases). The CDR3 loop spans 14 amino acids. CDR1 and CDR2 from the germline V gene are LGHNT and FRNRAP. V shed 6 bases and J shed 7 bases, with 16 bases lying between them.

The rearrangement links TRBV29-1 to TRBJ2-1, with TRBD2 matching 10 bases. Germline values: CDR1 SQVTM, CDR2 ANQGSEA. The length of the CDR3 is 14 residues. The J segment lost 3 bases and the V segment lost 7 bases, leaving 6 bases of the junction unmatched. This chain's CDR3 is CSGLAGVGYNEQFF. The CDR3 nucleotides read TGCAGCGGTCTAGCGGGAGTGGGCTACAATGAGCAGTTCTTC.

V gene TRBV2 combines with J gene TRBJ1-3; tentatively, D is TRBD1 (6 bases). Trimming removed 7 bases from V and 7 bases from J, with 11 bases in between. The CDR3 runs 12 residues. Germline CDR1 SNHLY, CDR2 FYNNEI. The CDR3 coding sequence is TGTGCCAGCAACCACAGGGAGAACACCATATATTTT. As protein: CASNHRENTIYF.